Only a few counts were recorded for the clone carrying this TCR beta chain. Its antigen is as yet unknown. Amplification yielded TCR beta CDR3 regions, with RNA transcripts as the source. First-round RT-PCR targeting the TCR CDR3 was performed with the HTBI primer set. TCRdb passed the multiplex PCR reads through MiXCR, listing each CDR3 protein once. The sample comprises over 650,000 distinct CDR3 sequences, roughly 15% of which are singletons, and roughly 8% rests with the top ten. V lost 0 bases, J lost 6 bases, and 11 bases lay in between. Germline-derived CDR1 and CDR2 are DFQATT and SNEGSKA (reference sequence). The CDR3 covers 13 residues. Stable disease denoted Graves' hyperthyroidism without ophthalmopathy progression within 18 months. This record belongs to a study of T cells in Graves' hyperthyroidism and ophthalmopathy. Study background: Peripheral blood was secured at the point of initial diagnosis, before any treatment.

Study findings and constraints: Ophthalmopathy was separated from stable hyperthyroidism by a 13 V-J model.

The source of this sequence is a man aged 18 to 35 with Graves' hyperthyroidism. The sequenced material came from blood. J is TRBJ1-1 and V is TRBV20-1, with D hard to call. CDR3 sequence (DNA): TGCAGTGCTAGAGATGCACGACGGTCTGAAGCTTTCTTT. Amino acid sequence: CSARDARRSEAFF.